These T cell receptor beta chains were read from a single sample in a study of shared clonotypes between healthy human individuals. Some clones are missing from TCRdb's copy, which holds only in-frame ones; the method was immunoSEQ multiplex PCR. This sample has approximately 2.4 million clones, with around 95% found just once. The sample was naive CD4+ T cells sorted from blood. Receptor source: a man aged 18 to 30 in good health. The CDR3 runs from the conserved cysteine through the conserved F or W. D genes are given only for firm matches. The size field is filled for only some rows; it gives once, few, many or a size class.

d_gene: TRBD1
v_gene: TRBV5-1
abundance: few
j_gene: TRBJ2-7
CDR3nt: TGCGCCAGCAGCTTGGGTACAGGGGGCGAGCAGTACTTC
CDR3aa: CASSLGTGGEQYF

d_gene: NA
v_gene: TRBV9
abundance: NA
j_gene: TRBJ2-3
CDR3nt: TGTGCCAGCAGCGTAGCCCCGACAGGCACAGATACGCAGTATTTT
CDR3aa: CASSVAPTGTDTQYF

d_gene: NA
v_gene: TRBV4-3
abundance: NA
j_gene: TRBJ2-7
CDR3nt: TGCGCCAGCAGCCAAGAACAGGCTTCCTACGAGCAGTACTTC
CDR3aa: CASSQEQASYEQYF

d_gene: TRBD1
v_gene: TRBV25-1
abundance: NA
j_gene: TRBJ2-1
CDR3nt: TGTGCCAGCAAAGGGACAGGGAACAATGAGCAGTTCTTC
CDR3aa: CASKGTGNNEQFF

d_gene: TRBD1
v_gene: TRBV30
abundance: NA
j_gene: TRBJ2-7
CDR3nt: TGTGCCTGGAGCGGACAGGGATCCGAGCAGTACTTC
CDR3aa: CAWSGQGSEQYF

d_gene: TRBD2
v_gene: TRBV25-1
abundance: NA
j_gene: TRBJ2-2
CDR3nt: TGTGCCAGCAGTGAAAAGGCGGGGGTAGCCGGGGAGCTGTTTTTT
CDR3aa: CASSEKAGVAGELFF

d_gene: TRBD2
v_gene: TRBV5-4
abundance: NA
j_gene: TRBJ2-7
CDR3nt: TGTGCCAGCAGCTCGGGGGGACTAGCGGGGTCCTACGAGCAGTACTTC
CDR3aa: CASSSGGLAGSYEQYF

d_gene: TRBD2
v_gene: TRBV5-4
abundance: NA
j_gene: TRBJ2-5
CDR3nt: TGTGCCAGCAGCTCACCCCGACAACTAGCGGGGGGGCTACAAGAGACCCAGTACTTC
CDR3aa: CASSSPRQLAGGLQETQYF

d_gene: NA
v_gene: TRBV4-3
abundance: NA
j_gene: TRBJ2-3
CDR3nt: TGCGCCAGCAGCCAAGGAGGGGTCTCAGATACGCAGTATTTT
CDR3aa: CASSQGGVSDTQYF

d_gene: TRBD2
v_gene: TRBV4-1
abundance: NA
j_gene: TRBJ2-7
CDR3nt: TGCGCCAGCAGCCAAACGACGACTAGCGGGGGGCCTGAGTGGCAGTACTTC
CDR3aa: CASSQTTTSGGPEWQYF

d_gene: TRBD2
v_gene: TRBV2
abundance: NA
j_gene: TRBJ2-2
CDR3nt: TGTGCCACTGGACGGGGGGCGAACACCGGGGAGCTGTTTTTT
CDR3aa: CATGRGANTGELFF

d_gene: NA
v_gene: TRBV30
abundance: NA
j_gene: TRBJ2-5
CDR3nt: TGTGCCTGGAGGATGTCGGCTCAAGAGACCCAGTACTTC
CDR3aa: CAWRMSAQETQYF

d_gene: NA
v_gene: TRBV7-2
abundance: NA
j_gene: TRBJ1-2
CDR3nt: TGTGCCAGCAGCTTGGAACCGTCTAGTGGCTACACCTTC
CDR3aa: CASSLEPSSGYTF

d_gene: NA
v_gene: TRBV9
abundance: NA
j_gene: TRBJ2-3
CDR3nt: TGTGCCAGCAGCGTAGGTCGGGGCACAGATACGCAGTATTTT
CDR3aa: CASSVGRGTDTQYF

d_gene: NA
v_gene: TRBV27
abundance: NA
j_gene: TRBJ1-2
CDR3nt: TGTGCCAGCAGTTTACAGGCAGAGTATGGCTACACCTTC
CDR3aa: CASSLQAEYGYTF

d_gene: NA
v_gene: TRBV25-1
abundance: NA
j_gene: TRBJ2-1
CDR3nt: TGTGCCAGCAGTGCAGGGGCTAGGAATGAGCAGTTCTTC
CDR3aa: CASSAGARNEQFF

d_gene: NA
v_gene: TRBV9
abundance: NA
j_gene: TRBJ1-2
CDR3nt: TGTGCCAGCAGCGTAGATGGGGGGACCGCCTATGGCTACACCTTC
CDR3aa: CASSVDGGTAYGYTF

d_gene: NA
v_gene: TRBV12-1
abundance: NA
j_gene: TRBJ2-1
CDR3nt: TGTGCCAGCAGCTTTGCTAGCGGGGAGATCGATGAGCAGTTCTTC
CDR3aa: CASSFASGEIDEQFF

d_gene: TRBD2
v_gene: TRBV10-2
abundance: NA
j_gene: TRBJ2-1
CDR3nt: TGCGCCAGCAGTGCCGGGACTAGCGGGAGTGACAATGAGCAGTTCTTC
CDR3aa: CASSAGTSGSDNEQFF

d_gene: NA
v_gene: TRBV25-1
abundance: once
j_gene: TRBJ2-1
CDR3nt: TGTGCCAGCAGTGGTGAAACAGGGAGGCAGTTCTTC
CDR3aa: CASSGETGRQFF

d_gene: TRBD2
v_gene: TRBV15
abundance: NA
j_gene: TRBJ2-7
CDR3nt: TGTGCCACTCGGCGGGGGCGGGAGGGAGGAAAAAGGACCTACGAGCAGTACTTC
CDR3aa: CATRRGREGGKRTYEQYF

d_gene: NA
v_gene: TRBV6-6
abundance: NA
j_gene: TRBJ2-7
CDR3nt: TGTGCCAGCAGTTACCCCCAGGACTACGAGCAGTACTTC
CDR3aa: CASSYPQDYEQYF

d_gene: NA
v_gene: TRBV9
abundance: once
j_gene: TRBJ1-1
CDR3nt: TGTGCCAGCAGCGTAACAGGAATTAACACTGAAGCTTTCTTT
CDR3aa: CASSVTGINTEAFF

d_gene: TRBD1
v_gene: TRBV7-6
abundance: NA
j_gene: TRBJ1-1
CDR3nt: TGTGCCAGCAGCGCCGGGACAGGGGCCTTGAACACTGAAGCTTTCTTT
CDR3aa: CASSAGTGALNTEAFF